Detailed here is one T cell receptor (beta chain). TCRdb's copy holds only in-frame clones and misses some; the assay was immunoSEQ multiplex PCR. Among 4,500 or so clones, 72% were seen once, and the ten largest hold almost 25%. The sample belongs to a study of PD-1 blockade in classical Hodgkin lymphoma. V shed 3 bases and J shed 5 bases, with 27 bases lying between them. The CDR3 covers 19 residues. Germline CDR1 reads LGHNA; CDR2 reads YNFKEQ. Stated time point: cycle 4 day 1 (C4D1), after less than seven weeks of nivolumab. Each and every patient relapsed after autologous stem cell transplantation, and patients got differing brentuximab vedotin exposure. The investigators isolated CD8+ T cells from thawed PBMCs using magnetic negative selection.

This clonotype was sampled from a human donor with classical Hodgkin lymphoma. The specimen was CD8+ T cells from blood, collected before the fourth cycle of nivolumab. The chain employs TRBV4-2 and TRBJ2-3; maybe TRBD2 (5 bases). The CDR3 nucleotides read TGTGCCAGCAGCCAGGTAGGTAGCGCGTTTTCTTTAGTGGGAGATACGCAGTATTTT. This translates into CASSQVGSAFSLVGDTQYF.